The 12 T cell receptor beta chains presented below share a single source sample, sequenced in a study of blood T cell repertoires in COVID-19. The repertoire was sequenced with immunoSEQ multiplex PCR; TCRdb's copy has only in-frame clones and lacks some. Of 260,000 or so clones listed, 85% are singletons. The sequenced sample was PBMCs or T cells enriched from blood (not recorded which). These receptor sequences come from a woman aged 45-65 years who had recovered from COVID-19.

The table lists this clone with a few counts. The chain employs TRBV19 and TRBJ2-7; 10 bases map to TRBD2. The CDR3 extends over 14 amino acids. Germline trimming cut 3 bases from V and 3 bases from J; bases unmatched to any gene: 2. Germline V gene data show CDR1 as LNHDA and CDR2 as SQIVND (reference sequence). Written as DNA, the CDR3 is TGTGCCAGTAGTATTGGACTAGCGGACTACGAGCAGTACTTC. It yields the protein CASSIGLADYEQYF.

The V gene is TRBV9, the J gene TRBJ2-2, with D maybe TRBD2 (5 bases). The CDR3 sequence is 15 residues long. In germline, CDR1 is SGDLS, CDR2 YYNGEE. Trimming cost V 2 bases and J 2 bases, with 10 bases left between them. CDR3 in amino acids: CASSVLTGNTGELFF. The CDR3 DNA sequence: TGTGCCAGCAGCGTTCTGACGGGAAACACCGGGGAGCTGTTTTTT.

The chain links TRBV6-5 to TRBJ1-1, with D possibly matching TRBD1 (6 bases). Germline V gene lookup returns CDR1 MNHEY and CDR2 SVGAGI. The CDR3 sequence is 15 residues long. V was pared by 0 bases and J by 2 bases, with 10 bases between. The CDR3 nucleotides read TGTGCCAGCAGTTACTCATCAGGGGCTAACACTGAAGCTTTCTTT. It specifies CASSYSSGANTEAFF.

The rearrangement uses TRBV30 and TRBJ1-3, with D possibly matching TRBD1 (6 bases). The length of the CDR3 is 15 residues. Germline V CDR1 and CDR2: GTSNPN, SVGIG (reference sequence). V was cut by 2 bases and J by 8 bases, with 19 bases left in between. CDR3 loop: CAWSPVTGPGDTIYF. The CDR3 region has the DNA TGTGCCTGGAGTCCGGTGACAGGCCCAGGGGACACCATATATTTT.

The chain has TRBV27 and TRBJ1-5; TRBD1 agrees at 8 bases. Germline assignment: CDR1 MNHEY and CDR2 SMNVEV (reference sequence). After removal of 5 bases from V and 5 bases from J, the junction contained 11 bases not matched to a gene. The CDR3 has 16 residues. This chain's CDR3 is CASSQGRTGSDQPQHF. The CDR3 region has the DNA TGTGCCAGCAGTCAAGGCCGGACAGGGTCGGATCAGCCCCAGCATTTT.

CDR3 sequence reads: CASSSLIGQGDEKLFF. DNA of the CDR3: TGTGCCAGCAGCTCTTTAATCGGACAGGGAGATGAAAAACTGTTTTTT. The chain combines TRBV4-2 with TRBJ1-4, with TRBD1 identical over 8 bases. Germline V gene sequence: CDR1 LGHNA, CDR2 YNFKEQ. V shed 5 bases, J shed 6 bases, and the junction held 11 bases outside the gene matches. CDR3 length: 16 residues.

The chain combines TRBV7-2 with TRBJ2-3; 9 bases match TRBD2. V dropped 5 bases and J dropped 3; count of bases not matched to a gene: 3. This CDR3 has 14 amino acids. The germline V gene has CDR1 SGHTA and CDR2 FQGNSA. CDR3 loop: CASSPGLATDTQYF. The CDR3 bases are TGTGCCAGCAGCCCGGGACTAGCTACAGATACGCAGTATTTT.

Here the CDR3 DNA reads TGTGCCAGCAGTTTGGAGGTCTATGGCTACACCTTC. Translation gives CASSLEVYGYTF. The chain couples TRBV12-3 or TRBV12-4 to TRBJ1-2, with D unresolved. This CDR3 contains 12 residues. V was cut by 3 bases and J by 4 bases, with 6 bases left in between.

The chain is built from TRBV14 and TRBJ2-4; a possible D gene is TRBD2 (5 bases). Germline V lookup: CDR1 SGHDN, CDR2 FVKESK. The CDR3 consists of 15 residues. The V and J ends lost 0 bases and 9 bases respectively, with 15 bases between them. CDR3 nucleotides: TGTGCCAGCAGCCAAGATGCCAGCCGGGCGGGCATTCAGTACTTC. Translation gives CASSQDASRAGIQYF.

V and J are TRBV30 and TRBJ2-5; D remains unclear. In germline, CDR1 is GTSNPN, CDR2 SVGIG (reference sequence). This CDR3 region has 12 residues. Trimming cost V 1 base and J 3 bases, with 6 bases left between them. The CDR3 sequence: CAWSGAEETQYF. CDR3 DNA: TGTGCCTGGAGTGGGGCAGAAGAGACCCAGTACTTC.

This chain joins TRBV5-5 and TRBJ2-2, with TRBD2 identical over 8 bases. The V segment lost 4 bases and the J segment 15 bases; nucleotides outside the gene matches: 17. CDR1 SGHKS and CDR2 YYEKEE come from the germline V gene (reference sequence). The CDR3 covers 15 residues. The CDR3 region is CASSLTLPMPGGVFF. Here the CDR3 DNA reads TGTGCCAGCAGCCTGACGCTCCCGATGCCGGGGGGGGTGTTTTTT.

The chain carries TRBV3-1 (or the pseudogene TRBV3-2) and TRBJ1-1; D unclear. Germline loops: CDR1 LGHDT, CDR2 YNNKEL (reference sequence). V was clipped by 3 bases and J by 10 bases, with 18 bases between them. The CDR3 is 14 residues long. Here the CDR3 reads CASSQLNSPFSAFF. CDR3 sequence (DNA): TGTGCCAGCAGCCAGCTTAACAGCCCCTTCTCAGCTTTCTTT.